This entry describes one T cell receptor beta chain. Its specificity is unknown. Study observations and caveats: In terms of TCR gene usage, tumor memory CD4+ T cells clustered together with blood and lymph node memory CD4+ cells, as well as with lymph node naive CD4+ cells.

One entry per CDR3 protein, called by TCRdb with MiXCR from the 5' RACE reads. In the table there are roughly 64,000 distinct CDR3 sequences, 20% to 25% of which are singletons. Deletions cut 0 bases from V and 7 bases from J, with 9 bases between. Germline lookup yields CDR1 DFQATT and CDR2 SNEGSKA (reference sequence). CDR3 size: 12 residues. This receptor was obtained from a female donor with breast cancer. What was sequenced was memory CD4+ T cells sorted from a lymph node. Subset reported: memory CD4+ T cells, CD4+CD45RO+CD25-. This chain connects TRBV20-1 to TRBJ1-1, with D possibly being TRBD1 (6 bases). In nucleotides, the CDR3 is TGCAGTGCTAGAGATCGGACAGATGAAGCTTTCTTT. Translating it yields CSARDRTDEAFF.